The rows below give T cell receptor beta chains drawn from one sample of a study of siplizumab effects on memory and regulatory T cells. Some clones are missing from TCRdb's copy, which holds only in-frame ones; the method was immunoSEQ multiplex PCR. The table lists about 100,000 clones, 80% to 95% of them singletons. The sample taken for sequencing was CD4+ T cells sorted from blood. The source is a human donor in good health. Each CDR3 is given with its conserved first and last residue. Fields, in order: V gene, D gene, clone size, J gene, CDR3 protein, CDR3 DNA. D genes are given only for firm matches. A row's size may be missing; if present it is once, few, many or a size class.

v_gene: TRBV4-1; d_gene: TRBD1; abundance: NA; j_gene: TRBJ2-5; CDR3aa: CASSQVTGTGGGLKTQYF; CDR3nt: TGCGCCAGCAGCCAGGTTACCGGGACAGGGGGCGGCTTAAAGACCCAGTACTTC
v_gene: TRBV10-1; d_gene: NA; abundance: NA; j_gene: TRBJ2-7; CDR3aa: CASSEWDSVYGFKQYF; CDR3nt: TGCGCCAGCAGTGAGTGGGACTCCGTCTACGGATTCAAGCAGTACTTC
v_gene: TRBV28; d_gene: TRBD1; abundance: NA; j_gene: TRBJ2-4; CDR3aa: CASRSSGTASNIQYF; CDR3nt: TGTGCCAGCAGGTCATCCGGGACAGCCTCAAACATTCAGTACTTC
v_gene: TRBV18; d_gene: NA; abundance: few; j_gene: TRBJ1-1; CDR3aa: CASSPDREAFF; CDR3nt: TGTGCCAGCTCCCCAGACAGAGAAGCTTTCTTT
v_gene: TRBV29-1; d_gene: NA; abundance: NA; j_gene: TRBJ2-7; CDR3aa: CSVAGERGTYEQYF; CDR3nt: TGCAGCGTTGCGGGGGAGAGGGGAACCTACGAGCAGTACTTC
v_gene: TRBV19; d_gene: TRBD2; abundance: NA; j_gene: TRBJ2-1; CDR3aa: CASRTSVLNEQFF; CDR3nt: TGTGCCAGCCGGACTAGCGTCCTTAATGAGCAGTTCTTC
v_gene: TRBV5-1; d_gene: NA; abundance: NA; j_gene: TRBJ2-6; CDR3aa: CASSFETSGANVLTF; CDR3nt: TGCGCCAGCAGCTTTGAGACCTCTGGGGCCAACGTCCTGACTTTC
v_gene: TRBV19; d_gene: NA; abundance: NA; j_gene: TRBJ2-3; CDR3aa: CASSIPPRAEGADTQYF; CDR3nt: TGTGCCAGTAGTATTCCCCCCCGGGCGGAGGGCGCAGATACGCAGTATTTT
v_gene: TRBV5-1; d_gene: TRBD1; abundance: NA; j_gene: TRBJ1-1; CDR3aa: CASSWGQANTEAFF; CDR3nt: TGCGCCAGCAGCTGGGGACAGGCGAACACTGAAGCTTTCTTT
v_gene: TRBV7-9; d_gene: NA; abundance: NA; j_gene: TRBJ1-4; CDR3aa: CASSLFGRVEANEKLFF; CDR3nt: TGTGCCAGCAGCTTATTCGGCAGGGTGGAGGCTAATGAAAAACTGTTTTTT
v_gene: TRBV11-3; d_gene: NA; abundance: NA; j_gene: TRBJ2-2; CDR3aa: CASSDVFSVELFF; CDR3nt: TGTGCCAGCAGCGACGTCTTTAGCGTCGAGCTGTTTTTT
v_gene: TRBV30; d_gene: NA; abundance: NA; j_gene: TRBJ2-7; CDR3aa: CAWREQDRRTLGPSEQYF; CDR3nt: TGTGCCTGGAGGGAGCAGGACCGTAGGACACTCGGTCCCTCCGAGCAGTACTTC
v_gene: TRBV28; d_gene: TRBD2; abundance: NA; j_gene: TRBJ2-1; CDR3aa: CATSGRSGTYNEQFF; CDR3nt: TGTGCCACTAGCGGGAGATCGGGGACCTACAATGAGCAGTTCTTC
v_gene: TRBV6-6; d_gene: TRBD1; abundance: NA; j_gene: TRBJ2-5; CDR3aa: CASSYRDRQETQYF; CDR3nt: TGTGCCAGCAGTTACAGGGACAGACAAGAGACCCAGTACTTC
v_gene: TRBV5-1; d_gene: NA; abundance: NA; j_gene: TRBJ2-5; CDR3aa: CASSLVIAGAIQETQYF; CDR3nt: TGCGCCAGCAGCTTGGTAATCGCGGGGGCGATCCAAGAGACCCAGTACTTC
v_gene: TRBV27; d_gene: TRBD1; abundance: NA; j_gene: TRBJ2-1; CDR3aa: CASSFKGQGPYNEQFF; CDR3nt: TGTGCCAGCAGTTTTAAGGGACAGGGCCCCTACAATGAGCAGTTCTTC
v_gene: TRBV4-2; d_gene: NA; abundance: many; j_gene: TRBJ1-5; CDR3aa: CASSQDRPYSNQPQHF; CDR3nt: TGTGCCAGCAGCCAAGATAGACCGTATAGCAATCAGCCCCAGCATTTT
v_gene: TRBV2; d_gene: NA; abundance: NA; j_gene: TRBJ1-4; CDR3aa: CASNKVRNEKLFF; CDR3nt: TGTGCCAGCAATAAGGTTCGAAATGAAAAACTGTTTTTT
v_gene: TRBV7-8; d_gene: NA; abundance: NA; j_gene: TRBJ2-1; CDR3aa: CASSLQQVGYYNEQFF; CDR3nt: TGTGCCAGCAGCTTACAACAGGTGGGATATTACAATGAGCAGTTCTTC
v_gene: TRBV5-1; d_gene: NA; abundance: NA; j_gene: TRBJ1-3; CDR3aa: CASSRSGTPSSGNTIYF; CDR3nt: TGCGCCAGCAGCAGATCCGGGACACCCAGCTCTGGAAACACCATATATTTT
v_gene: TRBV9; d_gene: NA; abundance: NA; j_gene: TRBJ2-3; CDR3aa: CASSVGTGSPTDTQYF; CDR3nt: TGTGCCAGCAGCGTAGGTACAGGTAGCCCCACAGATACGCAGTATTTT
v_gene: TRBV6-1; d_gene: TRBD2; abundance: NA; j_gene: TRBJ2-7; CDR3aa: CASSETQRASGRDYEQYF; CDR3nt: TGTGCCAGCAGTGAAACCCAACGTGCTAGCGGGAGGGACTACGAGCAGTACTTC
v_gene: TRBV7-2; d_gene: NA; abundance: few; j_gene: TRBJ1-1; CDR3aa: CASSAVVNTEAFF; CDR3nt: TGTGCCAGCAGCGCCGTGGTGAACACTGAAGCTTTCTTT
v_gene: TRBV10-1; d_gene: TRBD2; abundance: NA; j_gene: TRBJ2-3; CDR3aa: CASSDRLAGGSDTQYF; CDR3nt: TGCGCCAGCAGCGACCGACTAGCGGGAGGGTCGGATACGCAGTATTTT
v_gene: TRBV6-4; d_gene: NA; abundance: few; j_gene: TRBJ2-1; CDR3aa: CASSDSGLDYNEQFF; CDR3nt: TGTGCCAGCAGTGACTCCGGGCTAGACTACAATGAGCAGTTCTTC
v_gene: TRBV7-3; d_gene: NA; abundance: NA; j_gene: TRBJ2-2; CDR3aa: CASSLSPNTGELFF; CDR3nt: TGTGCCAGCAGCTTATCCCCCAACACCGGGGAGCTGTTTTTT
v_gene: TRBV6-5; d_gene: NA; abundance: NA; j_gene: TRBJ2-5; CDR3aa: CASSYSRGLETQYF; CDR3nt: TGTGCCAGCAGTTACTCGAGGGGCCTGGAGACCCAGTACTTC
v_gene: TRBV5-1; d_gene: NA; abundance: NA; j_gene: TRBJ1-5; CDR3aa: CASSLGTDSNQPQHF; CDR3nt: TGCGCCAGCAGCTTGGGGACAGATAGCAATCAGCCCCAGCATTTT
v_gene: TRBV7-3; d_gene: NA; abundance: NA; j_gene: TRBJ2-2; CDR3aa: CASSPKTGAGELFF; CDR3nt: TGTGCCAGCAGCCCCAAAACGGGGGCCGGGGAGCTGTTTTTT
v_gene: TRBV9; d_gene: NA; abundance: NA; j_gene: TRBJ1-4; CDR3aa: CASSNRGTNEKLFF; CDR3nt: TGTGCCAGCAGCAACCGGGGAACTAATGAAAAACTGTTTTTT
v_gene: TRBV11-1; d_gene: TRBD1; abundance: once; j_gene: TRBJ2-7; CDR3aa: CASGGQARPEQYF; CDR3nt: TGTGCCAGCGGTGGACAGGCGCGGCCCGAGCAGTACTTC
v_gene: TRBV5-1; d_gene: NA; abundance: NA; j_gene: TRBJ2-2; CDR3aa: CASSLDGGGELFF; CDR3nt: TGCGCCAGCAGCTTGGATGGCGGCGGGGAGCTGTTTTTT
v_gene: TRBV30; d_gene: TRBD1; abundance: NA; j_gene: TRBJ1-3; CDR3aa: CAWQGQSGNTIYF; CDR3nt: TGTGCCTGGCAGGGACAGAGTGGAAACACCATATATTTT
v_gene: TRBV15; d_gene: NA; abundance: NA; j_gene: TRBJ2-5; CDR3aa: CATSRDRGQETQYF; CDR3nt: TGTGCCACCAGCAGAGACAGGGGCCAAGAGACCCAGTACTTC
v_gene: TRBV6-6; d_gene: NA; abundance: NA; j_gene: TRBJ2-7; CDR3aa: CASSLLRGVFYEQYF; CDR3nt: TGTGCCAGCAGTTTACTTAGGGGGGTATTCTACGAGCAGTACTTC
v_gene: TRBV11-3; d_gene: NA; abundance: NA; j_gene: TRBJ2-1; CDR3aa: CASSSDLESYNEQFF; CDR3nt: TGTGCCAGCAGCTCGGACCTCGAGTCCTACAATGAGCAGTTCTTC
v_gene: TRBV28; d_gene: TRBD1; abundance: NA; j_gene: TRBJ2-7; CDR3aa: CASSFTGGSYEQYF; CDR3nt: TGTGCCAGCAGTTTTACAGGGGGCTCCTACGAGCAGTACTTC
v_gene: TRBV11-2; d_gene: NA; abundance: once; j_gene: TRBJ2-6; CDR3aa: CASGTVSGANVLTF; CDR3nt: TGTGCCAGCGGGACGGTCTCTGGGGCCAACGTCCTGACTTTC
v_gene: TRBV11-2; d_gene: TRBD2; abundance: NA; j_gene: TRBJ2-7; CDR3aa: CASSLDYGTSGREQYF; CDR3nt: TGTGCCAGCAGCTTAGACTACGGGACTAGCGGGAGAGAGCAGTACTTC
v_gene: TRBV27; d_gene: NA; abundance: NA; j_gene: TRBJ2-2; CDR3aa: CASSIQAGYGELFF; CDR3nt: TGTGCCAGCAGTATACAAGCAGGGTACGGGGAGCTGTTTTTT
v_gene: TRBV7-9; d_gene: NA; abundance: NA; j_gene: TRBJ2-1; CDR3aa: CASPLAISDEQFF; CDR3nt: TGTGCCAGCCCATTGGCTATATCCGATGAGCAGTTCTTC
v_gene: TRBV7-3; d_gene: TRBD2; abundance: NA; j_gene: TRBJ2-2; CDR3aa: CASSPEAGVVTGELFF; CDR3nt: TGTGCCAGCAGCCCGGAGGCGGGAGTAGTGACCGGGGAGCTGTTTTTT
v_gene: TRBV6-6; d_gene: NA; abundance: NA; j_gene: TRBJ2-5; CDR3aa: CASSQGQETQYF; CDR3nt: TGTGCCAGCAGTCAGGGTCAAGAGACCCAGTACTTC
v_gene: TRBV7-9; d_gene: TRBD1; abundance: NA; j_gene: TRBJ1-2; CDR3aa: CASSPQPGQGRYGYTF; CDR3nt: TGTGCCAGCAGCCCCCAACCGGGACAGGGCCGCTATGGCTACACCTTC
v_gene: TRBV5-4; d_gene: TRBD1; abundance: NA; j_gene: TRBJ2-4; CDR3aa: CASSQKDRVDIQYF; CDR3nt: TGTGCCAGCAGCCAAAAAGACAGGGTTGACATTCAGTACTTC
v_gene: TRBV14; d_gene: NA; abundance: NA; j_gene: TRBJ2-5; CDR3aa: CASSQDSGGGWETQYF; CDR3nt: TGTGCCAGCAGCCAAGATTCCGGGGGCGGTTGGGAGACCCAGTACTTC
v_gene: TRBV25-1; d_gene: NA; abundance: NA; j_gene: TRBJ1-4; CDR3aa: CASSEPDRRNEKLFF; CDR3nt: TGTGCCAGCAGTGAACCCGACAGACGTAATGAAAAACTGTTTTTT
v_gene: TRBV2; d_gene: NA; abundance: NA; j_gene: TRBJ1-2; CDR3aa: CASSVGGNHGYTF; CDR3nt: TGTGCCAGCAGTGTGGGGGGAAACCATGGCTACACCTTC
v_gene: TRBV28; d_gene: TRBD2; abundance: NA; j_gene: TRBJ2-1; CDR3aa: CASVRPGLAPEQFF; CDR3nt: TGTGCCAGCGTCAGGCCGGGACTAGCACCCGAGCAGTTCTTC
v_gene: TRBV19; d_gene: TRBD1; abundance: NA; j_gene: TRBJ1-1; CDR3aa: CASSIRGDRGTEAFF; CDR3nt: TGTGCCAGTAGTATTCGGGGAGACAGGGGGACTGAAGCTTTCTTT
v_gene: TRBV29-1; d_gene: TRBD1; abundance: once; j_gene: TRBJ2-5; CDR3aa: CSVGTGGRQETQYF; CDR3nt: TGCAGCGTAGGGACAGGCGGTCGCCAAGAGACCCAGTACTTC
v_gene: TRBV30; d_gene: NA; abundance: NA; j_gene: TRBJ2-1; CDR3aa: CAWMSDPSSSEQFF; CDR3nt: TGTGCCTGGATGTCGGACCCCTCCTCTAGTGAGCAGTTCTTC
v_gene: TRBV27; d_gene: NA; abundance: NA; j_gene: TRBJ2-2; CDR3aa: CASRAGGTGELFF; CDR3nt: TGTGCCAGCCGGGCGGGTGGAACCGGGGAGCTGTTTTTT
v_gene: TRBV30; d_gene: TRBD1; abundance: NA; j_gene: TRBJ2-3; CDR3aa: CAWSGDRGTTDTQYF; CDR3nt: TGTGCCTGGAGTGGTGACAGGGGCACCACAGATACGCAGTATTTT
v_gene: TRBV5-1; d_gene: TRBD1; abundance: NA; j_gene: TRBJ2-3; CDR3aa: CASSSTGVLSDTQYF; CDR3nt: TGCGCCAGCAGTTCTACAGGGGTCTTGTCAGATACGCAGTATTTT
v_gene: TRBV5-1; d_gene: NA; abundance: NA; j_gene: TRBJ1-6; CDR3aa: CASSLASNNSPLHF; CDR3nt: TGCGCCAGCAGCTTAGCGAGCAATAATTCACCCCTCCACTTT
v_gene: TRBV28; d_gene: TRBD1; abundance: NA; j_gene: TRBJ1-2; CDR3aa: CASILDRVGYGYTF; CDR3nt: TGTGCCAGCATCCTAGACAGGGTGGGCTATGGCTACACCTTC